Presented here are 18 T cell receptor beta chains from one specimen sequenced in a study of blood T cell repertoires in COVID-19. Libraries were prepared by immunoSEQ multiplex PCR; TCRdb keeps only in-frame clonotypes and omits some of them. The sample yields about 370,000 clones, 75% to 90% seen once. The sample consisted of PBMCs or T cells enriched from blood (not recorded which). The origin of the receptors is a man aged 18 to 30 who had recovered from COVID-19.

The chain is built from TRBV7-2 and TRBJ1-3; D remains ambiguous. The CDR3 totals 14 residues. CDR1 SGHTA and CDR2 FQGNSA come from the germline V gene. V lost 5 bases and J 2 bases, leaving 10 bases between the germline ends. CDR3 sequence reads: CASSTGRAGNTIYF. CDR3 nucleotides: TGTGCCAGCAGCACGGGGAGGGCTGGAAACACCATATATTTT.

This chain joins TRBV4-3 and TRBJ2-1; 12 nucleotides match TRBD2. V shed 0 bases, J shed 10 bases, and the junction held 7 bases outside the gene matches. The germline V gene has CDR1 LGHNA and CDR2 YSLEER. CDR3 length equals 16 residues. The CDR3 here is CASSQDPSGRAKEQFF. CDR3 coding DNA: TGCGCCAGCAGCCAAGACCCTAGCGGGAGGGCGAAGGAGCAGTTCTTC.

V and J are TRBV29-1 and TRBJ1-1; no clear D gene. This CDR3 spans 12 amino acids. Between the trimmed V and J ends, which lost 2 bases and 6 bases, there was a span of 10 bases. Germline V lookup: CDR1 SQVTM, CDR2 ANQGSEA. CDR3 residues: CSVEIRSPEAFF. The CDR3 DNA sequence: TGCAGCGTTGAAATCCGTAGTCCTGAAGCTTTCTTT.

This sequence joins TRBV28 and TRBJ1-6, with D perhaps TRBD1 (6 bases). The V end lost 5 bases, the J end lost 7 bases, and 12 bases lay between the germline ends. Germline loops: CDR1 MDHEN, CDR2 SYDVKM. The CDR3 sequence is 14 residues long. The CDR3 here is CASSHPGENSPLHF. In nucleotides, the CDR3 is TGTGCCAGCAGTCATCCAGGGGAGAATTCACCCCTCCACTTT.

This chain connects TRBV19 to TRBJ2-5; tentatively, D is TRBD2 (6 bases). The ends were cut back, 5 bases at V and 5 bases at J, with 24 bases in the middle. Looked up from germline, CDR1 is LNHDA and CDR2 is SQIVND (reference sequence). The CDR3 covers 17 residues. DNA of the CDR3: TGTGCCAGTAGTGGGGGACGCCTGGGGGAGGTTGGGGAGACCCAGTACTTC. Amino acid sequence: CASSGGRLGEVGETQYF.

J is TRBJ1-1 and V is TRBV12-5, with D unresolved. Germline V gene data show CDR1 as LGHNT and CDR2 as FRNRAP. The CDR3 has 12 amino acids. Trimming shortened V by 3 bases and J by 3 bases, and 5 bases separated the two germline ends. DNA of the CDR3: TGTGCTAGTGGTTTCTGGCACACTGAAGCTTTCTTT. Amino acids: CASGFWHTEAFF.

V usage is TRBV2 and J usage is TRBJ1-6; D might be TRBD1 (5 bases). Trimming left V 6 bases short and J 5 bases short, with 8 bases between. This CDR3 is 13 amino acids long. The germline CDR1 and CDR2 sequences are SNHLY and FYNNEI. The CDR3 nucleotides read TGTGCCAGCAGAAAGACAGATAATTCACCCCTCCACTTT. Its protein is CASRKTDNSPLHF.

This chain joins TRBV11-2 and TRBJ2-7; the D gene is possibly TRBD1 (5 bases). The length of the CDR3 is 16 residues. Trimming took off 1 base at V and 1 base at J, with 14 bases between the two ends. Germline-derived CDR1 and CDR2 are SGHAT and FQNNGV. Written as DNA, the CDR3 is TGTGCCAGCAGCTTAGCCGCCAGGGCCTGGTCCTACGAGCAGTACTTC. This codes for CASSLAARAWSYEQYF.

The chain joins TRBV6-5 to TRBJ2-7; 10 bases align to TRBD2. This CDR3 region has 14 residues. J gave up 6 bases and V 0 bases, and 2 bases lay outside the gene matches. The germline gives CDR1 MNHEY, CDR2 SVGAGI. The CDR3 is CASSYSRLAGEQYF. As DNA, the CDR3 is TGTGCCAGCAGTTACTCGAGACTAGCGGGCGAGCAGTACTTC.

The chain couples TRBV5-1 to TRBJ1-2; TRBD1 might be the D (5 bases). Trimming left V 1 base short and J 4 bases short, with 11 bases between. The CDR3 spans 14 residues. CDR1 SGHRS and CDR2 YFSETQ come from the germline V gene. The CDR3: CASSLNGQGYGYTF. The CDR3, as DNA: TGCGCCAGCAGCTTGAACGGACAAGGCTATGGCTACACCTTC.

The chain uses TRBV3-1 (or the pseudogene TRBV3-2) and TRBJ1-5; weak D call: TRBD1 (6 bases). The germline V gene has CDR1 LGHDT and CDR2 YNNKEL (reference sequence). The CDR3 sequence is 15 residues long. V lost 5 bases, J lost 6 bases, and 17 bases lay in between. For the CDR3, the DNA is TGTGCCAGCAGCAACCGAGGGGGAGAGGGTCAGCCCCAGCATTTT. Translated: CASSNRGGEGQPQHF.

CDR3 DNA sequence: TGTGCCAGAAGCTTGGCGGCAGGGTCCGACAATCAGCCCCAGCATTTT. It is translated as CARSLAAGSDNQPQHF. The rearrangement links TRBV5-3 to TRBJ1-5, with D maybe TRBD1 (5 bases). TRBV5-3 is an open reading frame whose function is uncertain. Trimming took 0 bases from V and 3 from J, leaving 13 bases between them. CDR3 size: 16 residues.

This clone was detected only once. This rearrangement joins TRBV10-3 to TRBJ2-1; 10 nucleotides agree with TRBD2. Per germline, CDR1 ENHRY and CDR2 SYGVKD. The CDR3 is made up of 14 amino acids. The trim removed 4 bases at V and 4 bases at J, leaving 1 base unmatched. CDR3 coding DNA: TGTGCCATCAGTGGGGGACTAGCGTACAATGAGCAGTTCTTC. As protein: CAISGGLAYNEQFF.

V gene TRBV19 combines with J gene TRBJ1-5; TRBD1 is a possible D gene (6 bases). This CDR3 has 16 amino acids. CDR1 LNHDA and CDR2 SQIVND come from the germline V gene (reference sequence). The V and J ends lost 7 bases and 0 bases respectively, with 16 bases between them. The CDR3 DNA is TGTGCCAGTACCCGGTTCCAGGGGCTTAGCAATCAGCCCCAGCATTTT. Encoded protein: CASTRFQGLSNQPQHF.

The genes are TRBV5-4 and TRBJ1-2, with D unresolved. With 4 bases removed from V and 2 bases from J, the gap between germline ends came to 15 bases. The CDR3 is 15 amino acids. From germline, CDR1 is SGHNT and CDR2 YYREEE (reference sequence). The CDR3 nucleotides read TGTGCCAGCAGCCCATCCCCCTCCCGGAACTATGGCTACACCTTC. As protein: CASSPSPSRNYGYTF. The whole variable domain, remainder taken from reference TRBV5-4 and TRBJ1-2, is ETGVTQSPTHLIKTRGQQVTLRCSSQSGHNTVSWYQQALGQGPQFIFQYYREEENGRGNFPPRFSGLQFPNYSSELNVNALELDDSALYLCASSPSPSRNYGYTFGSGTRLTVV.

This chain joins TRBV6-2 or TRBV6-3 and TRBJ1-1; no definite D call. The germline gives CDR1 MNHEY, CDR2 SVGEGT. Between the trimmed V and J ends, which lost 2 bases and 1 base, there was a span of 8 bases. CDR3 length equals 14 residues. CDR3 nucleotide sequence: TGTGCCAGCAGTTACCGGGGAAAGAACACTGAAGCTTTCTTT. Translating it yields CASSYRGKNTEAFF.

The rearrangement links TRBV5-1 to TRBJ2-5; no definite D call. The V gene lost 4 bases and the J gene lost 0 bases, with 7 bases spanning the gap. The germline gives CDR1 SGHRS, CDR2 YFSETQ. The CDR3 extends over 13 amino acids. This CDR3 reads CASSHPDQETQYF. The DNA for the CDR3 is TGCGCCAGCAGCCACCCGGACCAAGAGACCCAGTACTTC.

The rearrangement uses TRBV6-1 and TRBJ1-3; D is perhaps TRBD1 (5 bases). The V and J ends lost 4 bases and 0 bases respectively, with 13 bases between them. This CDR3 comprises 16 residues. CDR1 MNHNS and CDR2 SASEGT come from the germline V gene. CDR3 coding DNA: TGTGCCAGCAGTGCCGACAGACCCAGCTCTGGAAACACCATATATTTT. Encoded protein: CASSADRPSSGNTIYF.